This T cell receptor beta chain originates from a study of post-analysis software for immune sequencing data. Across the whole study: Courses of disease covered relapsing-remitting, secondary progressive and progressive-relapsing multiple sclerosis.

Study-level results: Comparison with controls showed significantly lower normalized Chao1 diversity in multiple sclerosis patients. Relative to controls, patients had about five TRBV segments at higher frequency, with TRBV5-6, TRBV5-1 and TRBV20-1 among these.

The authors incorporated unique molecular identifiers into the TCR beta cDNA libraries. Each sample of about 0.95 to 11 million input T cells yielded around 500,000 cDNA molecules, so each molecule approximated one T cell. TCRdb recomputed calls from the PCR reads with MiXCR, one row per CDR3 protein. The sample consists of over 300,000 distinct CDR3 sequences, roughly 35% of them appearing once. CDR3 size: 13 residues. The germline CDR1 and CDR2 sequences are SGHKS and YYEKEE (reference sequence). V shed 5 bases and J shed 0 bases, with 9 bases lying between them. This clonotype was picked up a small number of times. Its antigen is unidentified.

The sample taken for sequencing was blood. The chain is built from TRBV5-5 and TRBJ2-7; D is uncertain. This receptor was taken from a girl between 10 and 17 years old with multiple sclerosis. This chain's CDR3 is CASSMELSYEQYF. As DNA, the CDR3 is TGTGCCAGCAGTATGGAACTCTCCTACGAGCAGTACTTC.